One and the same sample provided the 3 T cell receptor beta chains below, sequenced in a study of blood T cell repertoires in COVID-19. Repertoires were generated with immunoSEQ multiplex PCR, while TCRdb's copy carries only in-frame clones and drops some. This table holds some 150,000 clones, around 78% found once. Sequencing used peripheral blood. Every receptor here comes from an elderly woman with active or convalescent COVID-19.

The chain is built from TRBV2 and TRBJ1-5; TRBD1 matches at 7 bases. V was pared by 4 bases and J by 3 bases, with 6 bases of the junction left unmatched. The CDR3 is made up of 15 amino acids. The germline CDR1 and CDR2 sequences are SNHLY and FYNNEI. CDR3 in DNA: TGTGCCAGCAGTGCGACAGGGTTTGTCAATCAGCCCCAGCATTTT. It codes for CASSATGFVNQPQHF.

V and J are TRBV7-9 and TRBJ1-2; 9 bases are shared with TRBD1. V lost 5 bases, J lost 3 bases, and 7 bases stayed unmatched. The CDR3 is made up of 15 amino acids. CDR1 and CDR2 from the germline V gene are SEHNR and FQNEAQ (reference sequence). The CDR3 coding sequence is TGTGCCAGCAGCCGACAGTGGGACAGGGACTATGGCTACACCTTC. Its translation is CASSRQWDRDYGYTF.

The chain is built from TRBV3-1 (or the pseudogene TRBV3-2) and TRBJ1-4; 8 positions agree with TRBD1. The CDR3 is 15 amino acids. Germline V gives CDR1 LGHDT, CDR2 YNNKEL (reference sequence). After removal of 1 base from V and 4 bases from J, the junction contained 2 bases not matched to a gene. Here the CDR3 reads CASSQGQGFNEKLFF. In nucleotides, the CDR3 is TGTGCCAGCAGCCAAGGACAGGGGTTTAATGAAAAACTGTTTTTT.